This T cell receptor beta chain was recorded in a study of CD8 T cells in ankylosing spondylitis. Whole-study findings and limits: Significant enrichment of disease-linked clones was reportedly seen in matched ankylosing spondylitis synovial fluid. Eight highly homologous variants formed a TCR beta motif that appeared characteristic of ankylosing spondylitis blood. Disease-linked clones, CD8+, were relatively rare in peripheral blood.

Each CDR3 protein is one row after TCRdb ran MiXCR on the 5' RACE reads. The sample holds 250,000 to 400,000 distinct CDR3 sequences, around a tenth seen once. Concerning this clonotype: Antigen specificity is unknown.

The CDR3 extends over 15 amino acids. The germline CDR1 and CDR2 sequences are SEHNR and FQNEAQ (reference sequence). V trimming: 0 bases; J trimming: 5 bases; junction bases outside the gene matches: 5. The clonotype originates from a female donor with ankylosing spondylitis or in good health (not recorded which). The chain couples TRBV7-9 to TRBJ2-7; 9 nucleotides match TRBD2. The sample consisted of blood, either unsorted or a sorted T cell fraction (not recorded which). CDR3: CASSLAIAGEDEQYF. Written as DNA, the CDR3 is TGTGCCAGCAGCTTAGCGATAGCGGGAGAGGACGAGCAGTACTTC.